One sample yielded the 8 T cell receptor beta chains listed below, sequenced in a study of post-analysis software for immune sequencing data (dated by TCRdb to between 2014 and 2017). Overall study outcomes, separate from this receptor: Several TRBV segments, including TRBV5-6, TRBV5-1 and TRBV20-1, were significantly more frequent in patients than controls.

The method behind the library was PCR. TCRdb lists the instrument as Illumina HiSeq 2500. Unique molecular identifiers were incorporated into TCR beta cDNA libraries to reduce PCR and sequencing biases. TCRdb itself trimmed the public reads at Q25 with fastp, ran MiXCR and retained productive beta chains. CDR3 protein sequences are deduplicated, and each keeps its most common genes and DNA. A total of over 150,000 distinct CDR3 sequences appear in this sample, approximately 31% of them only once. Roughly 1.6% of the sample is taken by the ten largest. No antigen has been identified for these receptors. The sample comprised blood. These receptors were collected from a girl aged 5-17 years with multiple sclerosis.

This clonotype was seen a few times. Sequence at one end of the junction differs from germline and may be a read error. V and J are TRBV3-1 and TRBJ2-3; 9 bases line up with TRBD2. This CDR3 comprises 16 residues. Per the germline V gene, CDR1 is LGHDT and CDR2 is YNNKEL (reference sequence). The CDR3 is CAGSQGVAGETDTQYF. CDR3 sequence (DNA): TGTGCCGGCAGCCAAGGAGTAGCGGGAGAAACAGATACGCAGTATTTT.

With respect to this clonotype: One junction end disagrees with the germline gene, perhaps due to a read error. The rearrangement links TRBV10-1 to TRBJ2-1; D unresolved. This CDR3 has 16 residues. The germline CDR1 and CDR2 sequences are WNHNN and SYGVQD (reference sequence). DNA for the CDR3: TGCGCCAGCAGTGAGATGGCGCCGAGCTCCTACGATGAGCAGTTCTTC. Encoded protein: CASSEMAPSSYDEQFF.

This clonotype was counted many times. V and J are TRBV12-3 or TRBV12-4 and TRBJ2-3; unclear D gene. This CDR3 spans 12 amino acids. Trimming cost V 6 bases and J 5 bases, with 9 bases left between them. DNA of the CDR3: TGTGCCAGCAGACCGCAAGGAGATACGCAGTATTTT. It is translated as CASRPQGDTQYF.

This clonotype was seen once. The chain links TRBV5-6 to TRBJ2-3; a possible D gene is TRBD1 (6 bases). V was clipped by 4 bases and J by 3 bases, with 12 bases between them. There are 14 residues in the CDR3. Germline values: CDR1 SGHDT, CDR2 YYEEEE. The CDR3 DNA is TGTGCCAGCAGCGAAAACAGGGAGACAGATACGCAGTATTTT. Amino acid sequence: CASSENRETDTQYF.

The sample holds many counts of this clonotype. The CDR3 loop reads CSARPRGGADIRLQETQYF. CDR3 sequence (DNA): TGCAGTGCTAGACCGCGGGGAGGGGCCGACATAAGATTACAAGAGACCCAGTACTTC. The rearrangement links TRBV20-1 to TRBJ2-5, with 7 bases fitting TRBD2. V was clipped by 2 bases and J by 2 bases; unmatched bases: 20. CDR1 and CDR2 from the germline V gene are DFQATT and SNEGSKA (reference sequence). The CDR3 consists of 19 residues.

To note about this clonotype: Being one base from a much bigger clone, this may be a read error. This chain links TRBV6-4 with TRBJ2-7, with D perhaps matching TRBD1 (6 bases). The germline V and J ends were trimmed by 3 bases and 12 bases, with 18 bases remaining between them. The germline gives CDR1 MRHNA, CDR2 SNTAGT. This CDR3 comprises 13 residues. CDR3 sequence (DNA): TGTGCCAGCAGTGAAGGGTTGGGGGCAGTTCCGTACTTC. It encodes CASSEGLGAVPYF.

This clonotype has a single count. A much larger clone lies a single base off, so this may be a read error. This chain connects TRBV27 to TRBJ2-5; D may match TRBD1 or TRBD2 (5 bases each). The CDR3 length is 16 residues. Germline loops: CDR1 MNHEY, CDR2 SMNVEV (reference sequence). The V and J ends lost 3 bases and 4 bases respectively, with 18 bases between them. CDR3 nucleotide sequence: TGTGCCAGCAGTTTTTCTGCTGGGGGAAGGATAGAGACCCAGTACTTC. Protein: CASSFSAGGRIETQYF.

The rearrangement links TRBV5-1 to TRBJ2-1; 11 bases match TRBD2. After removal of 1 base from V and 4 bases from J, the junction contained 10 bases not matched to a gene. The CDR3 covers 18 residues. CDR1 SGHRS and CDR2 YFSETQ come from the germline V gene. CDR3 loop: CASSLITSGSSFYNEQFF. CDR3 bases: TGCGCCAGCAGCTTGATAACTAGCGGGAGCTCTTTTTACAATGAGCAGTTCTTC.